This T cell receptor (beta chain) was sequenced for a study of cytomegalovirus exposure and HLA in healthy donors. General observations from the study: In a later analysis, a missense DCLRE1C variant was linked to TCR beta V- and J-gene trimming. Available immune exposure information covered CMV serostatus only.

Germline V gives CDR1 MNHEY, CDR2 SMNVEV (reference sequence). CDR3 length: 17 residues. Germline trimming cut 2 bases from V and 9 bases from J; bases unmatched to any gene: 13. About this clone itself: What it binds is not known.

All donors participated as healthy donors of bone marrow. The PCR employed 60 Vbeta primers together with 13 Jbeta primers. Generated by immunoSEQ multiplex PCR, the TCRdb table keeps only in-frame clones and is missing some. This table has about 140,000 clones, 76% appearing once. V gene TRBV27 combines with J gene TRBJ2-1; 10 bases map to TRBD2. The clonotype comes from a man aged 35-49 years in good health and CMV-seronegative. The sequenced sample was PBMCs. The CDR3 coding sequence is TGTGCCAGCAGTTTAATAAGCGGGGGGGCGTGGTTGGTTGAGCAGTTCTTC. Amino acids: CASSLISGGAWLVEQFF.